This record looks at one T cell receptor beta chain sequence and its context. The antigen remains undetermined. Germline values: CDR1 MDHEN, CDR2 SYDVKM. This CDR3 has 14 amino acids. V was trimmed by 8 bases and J by 4 bases, leaving 17 bases between them. Method: immunoSEQ multiplex PCR; TCRdb's copy keeps in-frame clones and lacks some. The sample lists roughly 30,000 clones, over 70% occurring once. The data were taken from a study of vaccination effects on CD4 cells after COVID-19. The authors isolated CD4+ T cells after around nine days of culture. Each person got two doses of an mRNA SARS-CoV-2 vaccine, BNT162b2 or mRNA-1273. Prior SARS-CoV-2 infection was absent in the vaccine recipients, as shown by negative nucleocapsid antibodies.

Sequencing was performed on CD4+ T cells from PBMCs cultured without peptide, taken after COVID-19 vaccination. This TCR was recovered from a human donor who received a COVID-19 vaccine. The gene calls are TRBV28 and TRBJ1-2; D gene unclear. CDR3 loop: CASGSGLSRYGYTF. The CDR3, as DNA: TGTGCCAGCGGATCAGGTCTCAGTCGCTATGGCTACACCTTC.